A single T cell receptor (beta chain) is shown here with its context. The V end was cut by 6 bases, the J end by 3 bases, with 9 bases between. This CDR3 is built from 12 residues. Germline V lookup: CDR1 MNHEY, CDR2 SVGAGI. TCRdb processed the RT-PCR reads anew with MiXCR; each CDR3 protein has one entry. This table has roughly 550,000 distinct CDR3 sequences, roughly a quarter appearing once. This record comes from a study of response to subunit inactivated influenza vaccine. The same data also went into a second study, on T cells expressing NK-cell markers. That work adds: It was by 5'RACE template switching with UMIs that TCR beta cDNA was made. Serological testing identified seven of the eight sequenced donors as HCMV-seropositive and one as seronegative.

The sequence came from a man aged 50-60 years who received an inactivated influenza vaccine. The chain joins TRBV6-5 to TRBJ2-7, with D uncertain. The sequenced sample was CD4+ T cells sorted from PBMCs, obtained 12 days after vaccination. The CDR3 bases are TGTGCCAGCAGAGACGCACTCTACGAGCAGTACTTC. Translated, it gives CASRDALYEQYF.